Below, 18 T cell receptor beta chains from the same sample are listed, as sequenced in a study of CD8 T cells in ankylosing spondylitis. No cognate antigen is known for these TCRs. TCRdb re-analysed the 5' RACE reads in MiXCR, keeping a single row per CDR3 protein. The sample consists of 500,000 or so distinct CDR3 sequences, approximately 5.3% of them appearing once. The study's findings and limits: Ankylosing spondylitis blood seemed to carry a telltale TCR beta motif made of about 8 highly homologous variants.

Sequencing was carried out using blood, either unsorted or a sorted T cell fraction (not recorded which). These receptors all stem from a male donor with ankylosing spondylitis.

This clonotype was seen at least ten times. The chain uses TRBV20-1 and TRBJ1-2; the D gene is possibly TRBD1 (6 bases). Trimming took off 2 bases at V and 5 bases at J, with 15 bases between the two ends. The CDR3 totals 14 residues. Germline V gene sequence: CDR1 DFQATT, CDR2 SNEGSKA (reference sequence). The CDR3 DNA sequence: TGCAGTGCTAGAATTCCCGGGACAATTTATGGCTACACCTTC. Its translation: CSARIPGTIYGYTF.

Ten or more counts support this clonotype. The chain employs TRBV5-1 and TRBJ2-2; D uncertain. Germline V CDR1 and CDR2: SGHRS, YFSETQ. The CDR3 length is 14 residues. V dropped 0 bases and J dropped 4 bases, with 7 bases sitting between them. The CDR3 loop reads CASSLAGLTGELFF. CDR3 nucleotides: TGCGCCAGCAGCTTGGCGGGTCTCACCGGGGAGCTGTTTTTT.

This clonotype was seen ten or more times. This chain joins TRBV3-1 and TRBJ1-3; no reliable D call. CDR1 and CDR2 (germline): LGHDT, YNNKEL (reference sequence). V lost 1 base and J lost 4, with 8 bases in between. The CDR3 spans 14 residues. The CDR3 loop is CASSQAVIGNTIYF. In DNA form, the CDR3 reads TGTGCCAGCAGCCAAGCGGTTATCGGAAACACCATATATTTT.

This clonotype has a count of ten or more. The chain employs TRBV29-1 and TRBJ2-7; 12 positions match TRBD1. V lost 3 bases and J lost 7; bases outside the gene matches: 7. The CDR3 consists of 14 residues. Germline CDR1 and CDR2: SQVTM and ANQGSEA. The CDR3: CSVDPGQGALEQYF. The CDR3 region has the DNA TGCAGCGTTGACCCGGGACAGGGGGCGCTTGAGCAGTACTTC.

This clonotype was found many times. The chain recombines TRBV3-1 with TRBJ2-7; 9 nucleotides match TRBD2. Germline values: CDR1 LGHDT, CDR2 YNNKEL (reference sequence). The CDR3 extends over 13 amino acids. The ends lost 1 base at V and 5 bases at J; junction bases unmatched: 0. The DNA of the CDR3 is TGTGCCAGCAGCCAAGGACTAGCGGACGAGCAGTACTTC. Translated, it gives CASSQGLADEQYF.

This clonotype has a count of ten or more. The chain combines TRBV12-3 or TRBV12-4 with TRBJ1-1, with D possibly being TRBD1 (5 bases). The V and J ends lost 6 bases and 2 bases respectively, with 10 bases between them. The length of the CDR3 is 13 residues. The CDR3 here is CASRRDGNTEAFF. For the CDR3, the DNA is TGTGCCAGCAGGCGGGACGGCAACACTGAAGCTTTCTTT.

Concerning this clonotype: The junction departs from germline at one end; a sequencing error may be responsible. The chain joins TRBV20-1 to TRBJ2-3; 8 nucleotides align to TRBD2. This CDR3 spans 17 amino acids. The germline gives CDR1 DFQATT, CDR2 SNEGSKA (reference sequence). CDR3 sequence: CCARDPRGGGNTDTQYF. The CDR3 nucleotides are TGCTGTGCTAGAGATCCCAGAGGCGGGGGGAACACAGATACGCAGTATTTT.

Written as DNA, the CDR3 is TGTGCCAGCAGTGAACGTCGCGAAACAGAGCAGTTCTTC. Protein: CASSERRETEQFF. This chain links TRBV25-1 with TRBJ2-1; D uncertain. This CDR3 comprises 13 residues. V was clipped by 2 bases and J by 10 bases, with 12 bases between them. In germline, CDR1 is MGHDK, CDR2 SYGVNS.

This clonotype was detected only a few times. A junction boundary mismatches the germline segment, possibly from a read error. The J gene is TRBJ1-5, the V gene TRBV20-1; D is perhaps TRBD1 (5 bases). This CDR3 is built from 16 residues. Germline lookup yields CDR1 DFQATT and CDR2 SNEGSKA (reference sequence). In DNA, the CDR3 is TGCTGTGCTAGCCCCACAGGTGCCAGGAGAGATCAGCCCCAGCATTTT. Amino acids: CCASPTGARRDQPQHF.

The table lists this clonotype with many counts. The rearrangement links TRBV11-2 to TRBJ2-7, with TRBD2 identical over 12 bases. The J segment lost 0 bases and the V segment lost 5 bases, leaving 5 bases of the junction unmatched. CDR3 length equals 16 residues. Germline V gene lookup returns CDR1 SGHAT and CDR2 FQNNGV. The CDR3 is CASSPGLAGFSYEQYF. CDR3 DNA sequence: TGTGCCAGCAGCCCCGGACTAGCGGGATTCTCCTACGAGCAGTACTTC.

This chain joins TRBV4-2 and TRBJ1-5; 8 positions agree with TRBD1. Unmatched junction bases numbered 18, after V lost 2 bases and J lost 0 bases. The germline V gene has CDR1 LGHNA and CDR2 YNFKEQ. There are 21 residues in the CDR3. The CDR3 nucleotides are TGTGCCAGCAGCCAACGGGCTGGACAGGGAATCGGGGAATATAGCAATCAGCCCCAGCATTTT. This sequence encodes CASSQRAGQGIGEYSNQPQHF.

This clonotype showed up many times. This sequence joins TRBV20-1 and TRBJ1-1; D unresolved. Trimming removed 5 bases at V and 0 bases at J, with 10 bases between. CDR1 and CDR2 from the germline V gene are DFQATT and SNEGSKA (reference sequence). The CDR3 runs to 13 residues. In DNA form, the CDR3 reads TGCAGTGCTTTGTCTTTCATGAACACTGAAGCTTTCTTT. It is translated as CSALSFMNTEAFF.

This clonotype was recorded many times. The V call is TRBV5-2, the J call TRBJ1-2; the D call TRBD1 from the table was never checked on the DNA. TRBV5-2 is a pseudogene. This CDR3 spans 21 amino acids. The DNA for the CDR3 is TGTGCCAGCTCCAGCAGGGGTATAACCCAGGGCGTATCGTTGACCTTCTATGGCTACACCTTC. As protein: CASSSRGITQGVSLTFYGYTF.

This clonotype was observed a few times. In DNA, the CDR3 is TGTGCCAGCAGCCGATCCCGGGACTACCCGGGGGGACCCTACGAGCAGTACTTC. Translated, it gives CASSRSRDYPGGPYEQYF. V gene TRBV5-6 combines with J gene TRBJ2-7; 7 bases map to TRBD2. After removal of 4 bases from V and 2 bases from J, the junction contained 18 bases not matched to a gene. Looked up from germline, CDR1 is SGHDT and CDR2 is YYEEEE. The CDR3 length is 18 residues.

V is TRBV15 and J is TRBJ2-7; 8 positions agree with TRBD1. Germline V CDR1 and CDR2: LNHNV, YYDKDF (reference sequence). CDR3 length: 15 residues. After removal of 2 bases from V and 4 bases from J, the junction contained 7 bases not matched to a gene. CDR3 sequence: CATSRQGAGGYEQYF. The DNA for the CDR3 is TGTGCCACCAGCAGACAGGGGGCTGGGGGATACGAGCAGTACTTC. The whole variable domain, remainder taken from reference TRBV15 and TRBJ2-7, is DAMVIQNPRYQVTQFGKPVTLSCSQTLNHNVMYWYQQKSSQAPKLLFHYYDKDFNNEADTPDNFQSRRPNTSFCFLDIRSPGLGDTAMYLCATSRQGAGGYEQYFGPGTRLTVT.

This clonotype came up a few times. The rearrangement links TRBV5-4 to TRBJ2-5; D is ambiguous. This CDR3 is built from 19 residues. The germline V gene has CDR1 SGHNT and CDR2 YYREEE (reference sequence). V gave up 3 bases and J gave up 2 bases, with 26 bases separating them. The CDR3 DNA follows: TGTGCCAGCAGCTACTTCGAGGTTATCACGATTTTTGGGCAAGAGACCCAGTACTTC. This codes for CASSYFEVITIFGQETQYF.

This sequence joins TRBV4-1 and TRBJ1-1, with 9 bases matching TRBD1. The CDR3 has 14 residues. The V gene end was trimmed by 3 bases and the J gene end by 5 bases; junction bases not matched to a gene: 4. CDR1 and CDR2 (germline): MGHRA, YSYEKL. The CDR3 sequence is CASSQGQGYTEAFF. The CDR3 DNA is TGCGCCAGCAGCCAGGGACAGGGCTATACTGAAGCTTTCTTT.

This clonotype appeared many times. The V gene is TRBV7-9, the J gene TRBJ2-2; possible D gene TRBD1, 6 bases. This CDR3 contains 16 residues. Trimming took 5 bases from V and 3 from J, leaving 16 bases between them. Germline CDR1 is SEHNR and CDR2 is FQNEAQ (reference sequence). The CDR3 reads CASSTPRGSHTGELFF. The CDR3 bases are TGTGCCAGCAGCACTCCGAGGGGGTCACACACCGGGGAGCTGTTTTTT.